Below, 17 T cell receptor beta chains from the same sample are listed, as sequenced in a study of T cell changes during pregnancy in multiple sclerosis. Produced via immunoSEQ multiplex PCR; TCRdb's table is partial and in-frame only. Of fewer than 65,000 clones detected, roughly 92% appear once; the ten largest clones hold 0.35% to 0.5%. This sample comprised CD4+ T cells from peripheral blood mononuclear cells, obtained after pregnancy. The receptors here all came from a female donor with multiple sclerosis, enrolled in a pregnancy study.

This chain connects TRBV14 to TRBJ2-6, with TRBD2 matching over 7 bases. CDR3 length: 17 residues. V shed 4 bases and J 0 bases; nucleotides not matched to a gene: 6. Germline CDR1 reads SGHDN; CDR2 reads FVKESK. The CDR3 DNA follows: TGTGCCAGCAGCCCCGGCGGGGGAAGCTCTGGGGCCAACGTCCTGACTTTC. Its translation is CASSPGGGSSGANVLTF.

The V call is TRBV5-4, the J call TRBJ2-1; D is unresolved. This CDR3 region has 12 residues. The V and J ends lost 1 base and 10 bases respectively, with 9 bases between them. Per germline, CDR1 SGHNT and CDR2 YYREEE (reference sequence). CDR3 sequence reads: CASSLRRGEQFF. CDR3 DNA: TGTGCCAGCAGCTTGAGGCGAGGCGAGCAGTTCTTC. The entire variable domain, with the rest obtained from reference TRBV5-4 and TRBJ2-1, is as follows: ETGVTQSPTHLIKTRGQQVTLRCSSQSGHNTVSWYQQALGQGPQFIFQYYREEENGRGNFPPRFSGLQFPNYSSELNVNALELDDSALYLCASSLRRGEQFFGPGTRLTVL.

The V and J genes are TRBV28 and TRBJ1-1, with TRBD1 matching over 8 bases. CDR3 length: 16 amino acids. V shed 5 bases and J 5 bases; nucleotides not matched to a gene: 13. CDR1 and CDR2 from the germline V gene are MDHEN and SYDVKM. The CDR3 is CASSPSRGQGRTEAFF. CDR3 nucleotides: TGTGCCAGCAGTCCCTCCAGGGGGCAGGGTAGAACTGAAGCTTTCTTT.

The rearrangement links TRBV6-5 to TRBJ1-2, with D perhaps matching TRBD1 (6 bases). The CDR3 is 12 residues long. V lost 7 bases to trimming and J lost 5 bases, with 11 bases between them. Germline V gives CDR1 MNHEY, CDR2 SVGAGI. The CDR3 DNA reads TGTGCCAGCAATCGTAGGGGGTATGGCTACACCTTC. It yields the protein CASNRRGYGYTF.

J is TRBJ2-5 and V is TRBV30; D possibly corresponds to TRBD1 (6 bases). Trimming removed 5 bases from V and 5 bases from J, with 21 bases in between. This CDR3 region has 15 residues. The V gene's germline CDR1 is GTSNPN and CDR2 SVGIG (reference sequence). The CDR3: CAWLSDRTSRETQYF. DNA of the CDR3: TGTGCCTGGCTATCCGACAGGACATCGAGGGAGACCCAGTACTTC.

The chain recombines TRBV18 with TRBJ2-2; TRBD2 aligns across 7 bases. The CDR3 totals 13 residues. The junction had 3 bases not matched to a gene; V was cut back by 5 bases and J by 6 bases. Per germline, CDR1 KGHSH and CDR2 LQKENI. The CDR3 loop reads CASSRAGAGELFF. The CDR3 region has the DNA TGTGCCAGCTCAAGGGCGGGGGCCGGGGAGCTGTTTTTT.

CDR3 sequence: CASSHRGSSYEQYF. DNA of the CDR3: TGTGCCAGCAGCCATCGGGGGAGCTCCTACGAGCAGTACTTC. V usage is TRBV14 and J usage is TRBJ2-7; perhaps TRBD2 as D (6 bases). There are 14 residues in the CDR3. The V end lost 3 bases, the J end lost 0 bases, and 9 bases lay between the germline ends. Germline V gives CDR1 SGHDN, CDR2 FVKESK.

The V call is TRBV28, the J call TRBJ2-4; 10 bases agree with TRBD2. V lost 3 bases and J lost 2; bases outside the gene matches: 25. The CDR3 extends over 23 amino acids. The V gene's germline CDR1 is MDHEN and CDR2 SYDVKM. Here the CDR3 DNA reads TGTGCCAGCAGTTTTTGGGGCCTCGGTGGGGCTAGCGGGAGCAGCGCTACCAAAAACATTCAGTACTTC. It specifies CASSFWGLGGASGSSATKNIQYF.

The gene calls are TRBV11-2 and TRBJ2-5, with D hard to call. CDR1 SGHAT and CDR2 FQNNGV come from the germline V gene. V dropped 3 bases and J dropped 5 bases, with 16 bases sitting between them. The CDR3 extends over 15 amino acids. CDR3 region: CASSFSSAVGETQYF. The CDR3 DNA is TGTGCCAGCAGCTTTTCCTCGGCGGTAGGCGAGACCCAGTACTTC.

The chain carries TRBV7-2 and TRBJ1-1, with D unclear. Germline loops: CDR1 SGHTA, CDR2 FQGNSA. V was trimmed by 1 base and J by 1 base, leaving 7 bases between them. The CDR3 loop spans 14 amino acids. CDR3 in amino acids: CASSLGSWNTEAFF. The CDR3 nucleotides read TGTGCCAGCAGCTTAGGAAGCTGGAACACTGAAGCTTTCTTT.

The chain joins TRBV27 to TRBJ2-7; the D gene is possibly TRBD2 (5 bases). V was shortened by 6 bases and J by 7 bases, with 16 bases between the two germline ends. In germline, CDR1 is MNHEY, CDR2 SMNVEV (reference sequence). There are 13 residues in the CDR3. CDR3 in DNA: TGTGCCAGCAGACTCCTGGATACGGGGGAGCAGTACTTC. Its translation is CASRLLDTGEQYF.

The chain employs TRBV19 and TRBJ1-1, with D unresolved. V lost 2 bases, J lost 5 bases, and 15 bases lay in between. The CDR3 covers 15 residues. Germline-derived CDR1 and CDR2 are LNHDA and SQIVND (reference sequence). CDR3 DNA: TGTGCCAGTAGTATAAATCTCGGAGGAGGAACTGAAGCTTTCTTT. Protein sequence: CASSINLGGGTEAFF.

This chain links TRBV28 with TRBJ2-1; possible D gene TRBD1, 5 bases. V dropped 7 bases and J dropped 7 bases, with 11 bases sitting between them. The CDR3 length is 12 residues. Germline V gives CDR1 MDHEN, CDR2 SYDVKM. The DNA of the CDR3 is TGTGCCAGCAAGGCAGGGTGGAATGAGCAGTTCTTC. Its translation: CASKAGWNEQFF. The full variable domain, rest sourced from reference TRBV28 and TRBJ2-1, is DVKVTQSSRYLVKRTGEKVFLECVQDMDHENMFWYRQDPGLGLRLIYFSYDVKMKEKGDIPEGYSVSREKKERFSLILESASTNQTSMYLCASKAGWNEQFFGPGTRLTVL.

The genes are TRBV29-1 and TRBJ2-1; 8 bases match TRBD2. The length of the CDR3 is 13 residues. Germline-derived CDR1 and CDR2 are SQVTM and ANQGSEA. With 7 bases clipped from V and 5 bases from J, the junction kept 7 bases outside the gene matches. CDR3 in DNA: TGCAGCGGACTAGCGAACCCTAACAATGAGCAGTTCTTC. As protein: CSGLANPNNEQFF.

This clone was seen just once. The DNA for the CDR3 is TGTGCCAGCAGCATCGGGACTAGCGGGACCACAGATACGCAGTATTTT. Its protein product is CASSIGTSGTTDTQYF. The chain carries TRBV7-8 and TRBJ2-3; 13 nucleotides align to TRBD2. V was clipped by 5 bases and J by 2 bases; unmatched bases: 4. Germline CDR1 SGHVS, CDR2 FQNEAQ. This CDR3 has 16 amino acids.

The CDR3 here is CASSLAGGTDTQYF. CDR3 coding DNA: TGTGCCAGCAGCTTAGCGGGAGGTACAGATACGCAGTATTTT. The rearrangement links TRBV7-3 to TRBJ2-3, with 8 bases lining up with TRBD2. CDR1 and CDR2 (germline): SGHTA, FQGTGA. The CDR3 consists of 14 residues. Germline trimming cut 2 bases from V and 3 bases from J; bases unmatched to any gene: 1.

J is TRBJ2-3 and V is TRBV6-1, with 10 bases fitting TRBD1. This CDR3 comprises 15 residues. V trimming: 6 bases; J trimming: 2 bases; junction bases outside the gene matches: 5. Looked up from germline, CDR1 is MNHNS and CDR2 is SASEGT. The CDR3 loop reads CASREGQGFTDTQYF. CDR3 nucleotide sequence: TGTGCCAGCAGGGAGGGACAGGGGTTCACAGATACGCAGTATTTT.